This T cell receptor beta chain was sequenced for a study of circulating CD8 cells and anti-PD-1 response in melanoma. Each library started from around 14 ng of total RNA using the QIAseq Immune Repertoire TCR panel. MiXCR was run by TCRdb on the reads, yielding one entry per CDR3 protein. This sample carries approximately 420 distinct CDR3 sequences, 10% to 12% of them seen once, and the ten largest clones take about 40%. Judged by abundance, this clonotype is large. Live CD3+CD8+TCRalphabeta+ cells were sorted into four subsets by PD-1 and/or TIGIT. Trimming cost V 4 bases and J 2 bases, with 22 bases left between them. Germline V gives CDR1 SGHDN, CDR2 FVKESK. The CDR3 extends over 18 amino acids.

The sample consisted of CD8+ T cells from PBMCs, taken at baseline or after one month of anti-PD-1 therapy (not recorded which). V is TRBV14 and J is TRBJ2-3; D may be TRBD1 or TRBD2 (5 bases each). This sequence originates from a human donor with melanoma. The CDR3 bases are TGTGCCAGCAGCCGTAGTGCCGGGACCCTCACTTACACAGATACGCAGTATTTT. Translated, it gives CASSRSAGTLTYTDTQYF. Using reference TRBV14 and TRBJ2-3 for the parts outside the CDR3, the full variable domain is EAGVTQFPSHSVIEKGQTVTLRCDPISGHDNLYWYRRVMGKEIKFLLHFVKESKQDESGMPNNRFLAERTGGTYSTLKVQPAELEDSGVYFCASSRSAGTLTYTDTQYFGPGTRLTVL.